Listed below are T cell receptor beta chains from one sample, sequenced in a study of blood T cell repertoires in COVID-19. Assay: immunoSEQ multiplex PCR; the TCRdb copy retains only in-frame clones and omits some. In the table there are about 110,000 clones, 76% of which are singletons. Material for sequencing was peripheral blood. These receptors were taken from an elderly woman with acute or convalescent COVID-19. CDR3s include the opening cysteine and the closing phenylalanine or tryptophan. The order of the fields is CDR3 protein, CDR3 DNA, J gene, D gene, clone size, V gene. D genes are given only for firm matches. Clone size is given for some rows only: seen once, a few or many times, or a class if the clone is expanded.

CASSQTGLAGRTGELFF | TGTGCCAGCAGCCAAACGGGACTAGCGGGACGAACCGGGGAGCTGTTTTTT | TRBJ2-2 | TRBD2 | NA | TRBV28
CASSEGGRRGTQYF | TGTGCCAGCAGTGAAGGCGGCCGGCGGGGGACCCAGTACTTC | TRBJ2-5 | NA | NA | TRBV25-1
CASTFGYNTGELFF | TGTGCCAGCACTTTCGGGTATAACACCGGGGAGCTGTTTTTT | TRBJ2-2 | NA | NA | TRBV5-4
CASSSTLSARGSYLNEQFF | TGTGCCAGCAGTTCCACACTGAGCGCGCGAGGCTCCTATCTCAATGAGCAGTTCTTC | TRBJ2-1 | NA | NA | TRBV28
CASSLSTGNTEAFF | TGTGCCAGCAGCCTCTCGACGGGGAACACTGAAGCTTTCTTT | TRBJ1-1 | NA | NA | TRBV7-9
CASSPGGRGGEQYF | TGTGCCAGCAGCCCAGGGGGCAGGGGAGGCGAGCAGTACTTC | TRBJ2-7 | TRBD1 | NA | TRBV5-6
CASSLRDLNYGYTF | TGTGCCAGCAGCTTGCGGGACCTGAACTATGGCTACACCTTC | TRBJ1-2 | NA | NA | TRBV11-2
CASSSQAGTEAFF | TGTGCCAGTAGTTCACAGGCCGGCACTGAAGCTTTCTTT | TRBJ1-1 | NA | few | TRBV19
CASRGRAGEGNEQFF | TGTGCCAGCCGGGGGCGAGCGGGAGAGGGTAATGAGCAGTTCTTC | TRBJ2-1 | TRBD2 | once | TRBV19
CAISESRGLNYGYTF | TGTGCCATCAGTGAGTCGAGGGGGCTTAACTATGGCTACACCTTC | TRBJ1-2 | TRBD1 | few | TRBV10-3
CASSLGGQGGEKLFF | TGTGCCAGCAGCTTGGGAGGACAGGGAGGAGAAAAACTGTTTTTT | TRBJ1-4 | TRBD1 | few | TRBV7-6
CASSSRPGVGSYNEQFF | TGTGCCAGCAGCTCCCGGCCGGGGGTGGGGTCCTACAATGAGCAGTTCTTC | TRBJ2-1 | NA | once | TRBV7-3
CASSYQTSGRAEFF | TGTGCCAGCAGCTACCAGACTAGCGGGAGGGCCGAGTTCTTC | TRBJ2-1 | TRBD2 | few | TRBV5-6
CATNPGPSTDTQYF | TGTGCCACCAACCCAGGGCCTAGCACAGATACGCAGTATTTT | TRBJ2-3 | NA | few | TRBV10-3
CASSLGTQYEQYF | TGTGCCAGCAGCTTAGGGACTCAGTACGAGCAGTACTTC | TRBJ2-7 | NA | NA | TRBV7-2
CASTQGTYGYTF | TGTGCCAGTACACAGGGCACATATGGCTACACCTTC | TRBJ1-2 | NA | once | TRBV12-3/TRBV12-4
CASSRGQPGNEQFF | TGTGCCAGCAGCCGGGGACAGCCAGGGAATGAGCAGTTCTTC | TRBJ2-1 | TRBD1 | NA | TRBV6-5
CASSRDRADTGELFF | TGTGCCAGCAGCCGGGACAGGGCGGACACCGGGGAGCTGTTTTTT | TRBJ2-2 | TRBD1 | NA | TRBV3-1/TRBV3-2
CASTGRSGSGGNEQFF | TGCGCCAGCACCGGACGAAGCGGGTCCGGGGGGAATGAGCAGTTCTTC | TRBJ2-1 | TRBD2 | NA | TRBV10-2
CASSQTGGWEQYF | TGTGCCAGCAGCCAGACAGGGGGCTGGGAGCAGTACTTC | TRBJ2-7 | TRBD1 | NA | TRBV3-1/TRBV3-2
CAWTAGRGYGYTF | TGTGCCTGGACGGCAGGCCGGGGCTATGGCTACACCTTC | TRBJ1-2 | NA | NA | TRBV30
CASSIRRAGADTQYF | TGTGCCAGTAGCATAAGGAGGGCCGGGGCAGATACGCAGTATTTT | TRBJ2-3 | NA | few | TRBV19
CASSFKGALSYEQYF | TGTGCCAGCAGTTTTAAGGGGGCTTTATCCTACGAGCAGTACTTC | TRBJ2-7 | TRBD1 | NA | TRBV27
CASSIGTGAISGNTIYF | TGTGCCAGTAGTATCGGGACAGGAGCCATCTCTGGAAACACCATATATTTT | TRBJ1-3 | TRBD1 | few | TRBV19
CSASDPGQSNNEQFF | TGCAGTGCTAGTGACCCAGGCCAAAGTAACAATGAGCAGTTCTTC | TRBJ2-1 | NA | NA | TRBV20-1
CASSYTGWDYNEQFF | TGTGCCAGCAGCTATACAGGGTGGGACTACAATGAGCAGTTCTTC | TRBJ2-1 | NA | NA | TRBV9
CASSLVSSGRKNEQFF | TGTGCCAGCAGTTTAGTCTCTAGCGGGAGGAAAAATGAGCAGTTCTTC | TRBJ2-1 | TRBD2 | NA | TRBV28
CASSTVARVIGSNEQFF | TGTGCCAGTAGTACCGTCGCTCGAGTGATTGGGAGCAATGAGCAGTTCTTC | TRBJ2-1 | NA | NA | TRBV19
CASSSLVGSAFF | TGTGCCAGCAGTTCCCTCGTCGGGTCGGCTTTCTTT | TRBJ1-1 | NA | NA | TRBV28
CASRRQGTQPQHF | TGTGCCAGCAGACGACAGGGAACTCAGCCCCAGCATTTT | TRBJ1-5 | TRBD1 | NA | TRBV28
CASSQFLQGAPGYGYTF | TGTGCCAGCAGCCAATTTCTACAGGGGGCGCCGGGCTATGGCTACACCTTC | TRBJ1-2 | TRBD1 | NA | TRBV2
CASSLRTSGGNNEQFF | TGTGCCAGCAGCTTGCGGACTAGCGGGGGAAACAATGAGCAGTTCTTC | TRBJ2-1 | TRBD2 | once | TRBV7-6
CASSLGPSQETQYF | TGCGCCAGCAGCTTGGGGCCATCCCAAGAGACCCAGTACTTC | TRBJ2-5 | NA | NA | TRBV5-1
CASRPPGLDYNEQFF | TGTGCCAGCCGACCCCCGGGACTAGATTACAATGAGCAGTTCTTC | TRBJ2-1 | TRBD2 | once | TRBV28
CASRPTRGGNTIYF | TGTGCCAGCAGGCCCACCCGGGGTGGAAACACCATATATTTT | TRBJ1-3 | NA | NA | TRBV6-5
CASSMEGGNEKLFF | TGTGCCAGTAGTATGGAAGGGGGAAATGAAAAACTGTTTTTT | TRBJ1-4 | NA | NA | TRBV19
CAISGAGGRRETQYF | TGTGCCATCTCGGGGGCGGGAGGGCGTCGAGAGACCCAGTACTTC | TRBJ2-5 | TRBD2 | NA | TRBV10-3
CANPDSLSNQPQHF | TGTGCCAATCCGGACAGCCTGAGCAATCAGCCCCAGCATTTT | TRBJ1-5 | NA | NA | TRBV2
CASKPAENTGELFF | TGTGCCAGTAAGCCGGCGGAGAACACCGGGGAGCTGTTTTTT | TRBJ2-2 | NA | NA | TRBV19
CASSPLGTSGVADTQYF | TGTGCCAGCAGTCCCTTAGGGACTAGCGGGGTGGCAGATACGCAGTATTTT | TRBJ2-3 | TRBD2 | NA | TRBV27
CASSLGPTSGRADEQFF | TGTGCCAGCAGCTTGGGCCCCACTAGCGGGAGGGCCGATGAGCAGTTCTTC | TRBJ2-1 | TRBD2 | NA | TRBV5-5
CASRATGGAGGYTF | TGCGCCAGCAGGGCGACAGGGGGCGCGGGTGGCTACACCTTC | TRBJ1-2 | TRBD1 | NA | TRBV10-2
CASRRIAGDPLEQYF | TGTGCCAGCAGGAGAATAGCGGGAGACCCTCTCGAGCAGTACTTC | TRBJ2-7 | TRBD2 | NA | TRBV6-5
CASSLEAAYGYTF | TGTGCCAGCAGTTTAGAGGCCGCCTATGGCTACACCTTC | TRBJ1-2 | NA | NA | TRBV28
CASSRTGGTNEKLFF | TGTGCCAGCAGTCGGACAGGGGGCACTAATGAAAAACTGTTTTTT | TRBJ1-4 | TRBD1 | once | TRBV2